The T cell receptor beta chain under discussion was sequenced for a study of identical twins. One entry per CDR3 protein results from TCRdb running MiXCR on the 5' RACE reads. In the table there are around 1.7 million distinct CDR3 sequences, less than 35% of which are singletons. The CDR3 is made up of 17 amino acids. The germline gives CDR1 SGHVS, CDR2 FQNEAQ. V trimming: 2 bases; J trimming: 0 bases; junction bases outside the gene matches: 5. The source material was cord blood. This TCR came from a newborn girl in good health. The rearrangement links TRBV7-8 to TRBJ2-7, with 12 bases aligning to TRBD2. The CDR3 here is CASSLRTSGTSSYEQYF. As DNA, the CDR3 is TGTGCCAGCAGCTTAAGGACTAGCGGGACAAGCTCCTACGAGCAGTACTTC.